This T cell receptor beta chain was identified during a study of vaccination and CD4 T cells after COVID-19. Overall study context: The authors gave control cultures a CEFX pool, an HIV-1 Nef pool, or no peptide.

This clonotype was counted only a few times. Its antigen is currently unknown. An Oncomine TCR Beta short-read assay was used to sequence the DNA from cultured CD4+ T cells. Genomic DNA was drawn out of CD4+ T cells grown in culture. Each CDR3 protein is one row after TCRdb ran MiXCR on the PCR reads. The sample has 15,000 or so distinct CDR3 sequences, roughly 53% seen once. Study-level findings and limits: Researchers report that 304 of 307 vaccine-specific clones in convalescent patients proved spike mono-reactive.

Treatment defined: approximately nine-day PBMC culture with coronavirus spike peptide pools or control peptides (ViraFEST assay). With fresh IL-2 medium, half the medium was replaced on days 3 and 7. There are 13 residues in the CDR3. J gave up 8 bases and V 9 bases, and 9 bases lay outside the gene matches. Germline assignment: CDR1 KGHDR and CDR2 SFDVKD. Sequencing was done on a sample of CD4+ T cells from blood, cultured in vitro. The receptor's source is a human donor who had recovered from COVID-19. The chain carries TRBV24-1 and TRBJ1-2; 9 bases map to TRBD1. CDR3 nucleotide sequence: TGTGCCACCCAAGGGACAGGGAATGGCGGCTACACCTTC. Translation: CATQGTGNGGYTF.